This T cell receptor (beta chain) was captured in a study of CXCR3 chemokines and chemotherapy response in bladder cancer (dated by TCRdb to between 2021 and 2024). Notes on the research overall: The study examined whether intratumoral CXCR3 chemokine system activity predicted chemotherapy response in human bladder cancer.

As for this clonotype: Its antigen remains unidentified. A single base is all that separates this from a far larger clone, so a read error is likely.

The germline V end is reduced by 4 bases and the J end by 7 bases; junction bases left unmatched: 1. The CDR3 holds 12 amino acids from the cysteine to the phenylalanine. Only the CDR3 DNA is retained, 36 bases long and in frame from the first base. The germline V gene gives CDR1 as MNHEY and CDR2 as SVGEGT. The library was produced with PCR. Reads for this sample came from an Illumina HiSeq 2500. TCRdb trimmed public reads at Q25 via fastp, called clones via MiXCR and kept in-frame beta chains. Entries are consolidated by CDR3 protein sequence, retaining the most common genes and DNA. Here the sample has thousands of distinct CDR3 sequences; about a sixth occur a single time. The ten largest clones take up about 30% of the sample.

Specimen collection occurred from a patient whose treatment included neoadjuvant chemotherapy. This receptor was identified in a human donor with bladder cancer that responded to neoadjuvant chemotherapy. This chain is built from TRBV6-2 or TRBV6-3 and TRBJ1-2; the junction holds 9 bases that match TRBD1. The CDR3 here reads CASSLGQGGYTF. The bases are TGTGCCAGCAGTTTGGGACAGGGTGGCTACACCTTC.